This T cell receptor beta chain was observed in a study of T cells in Graves' hyperthyroidism and ophthalmopathy. The wider study: Once the initial diagnosis was made, peripheral blood was obtained before any treatment.

Per germline, CDR1 SGHDT and CDR2 YYEEEE. V was shortened by 2 bases and J by 2 bases, with 7 bases between the two germline ends. The CDR3 sequence is 13 residues long. This clonotype was counted between two and nine times. Its antigen is as yet unknown. Uncontrolled infection, other autoimmune disease, pregnancy or lactation barred patients from enrollment. Study findings and constraints: The model made its ophthalmopathy prediction, and onset followed a median approximately six months later. Also found in blood were most expanded thyroid clonotypes above 0.001.

RNA transcripts yielded amplified TCR beta CDR3 regions. The study used the HTBI primer set for a first-round RT-PCR of the TCR CDR3. TCRdb analysed the multiplex PCR reads with MiXCR anew, one entry per CDR3 protein. The sample consists of about 640,000 distinct CDR3 sequences, less than 25% of them appearing once. The rearrangement uses TRBV5-6 and TRBJ2-5; D is ambiguous. Sequencing input: blood. This TCR derives from a man in his thirties or forties with Graves' ophthalmopathy. CDR3 amino acids: CASSFTEQETQYF. The CDR3 nucleotides read TGTGCCAGCAGCTTTACTGAGCAAGAGACCCAGTACTTC.